This T cell receptor beta chain was sequenced in a study of shared clonotypes between healthy human individuals. Sequencing used immunoSEQ multiplex PCR; TCRdb keeps in-frame clones, though not all of them. The sample consists of some 2,000,000 clones, 95% of them appearing once. The CDR3 contains 13 residues. From germline, CDR1 is SGHRS and CDR2 YFSETQ. Overall study results and limits: It was the non-shared clonotypes that had lower generation probabilities than clonotypes shared by all four donors. Apart from blood, nothing was sampled; tissue repertoires likely differ.

As for this clone: As yet, its antigen is unknown. Mismatch with germline at one junction end may stem from a read error.

The source of this sequence is a man between 18 and 35 years old in good health. The chain couples TRBV5-1 to TRBJ2-5, with TRBD1 matching 7 bases. The sample comprised naive CD4+ T cells sorted from blood. Subset given: CD45RA+ positively selected. The CDR3 nucleotides read TGCGCCAGCAGCCCCGACAGGGTCGGTAGGTTCGACTTC. This gives the protein CASSPDRVGRFDF.